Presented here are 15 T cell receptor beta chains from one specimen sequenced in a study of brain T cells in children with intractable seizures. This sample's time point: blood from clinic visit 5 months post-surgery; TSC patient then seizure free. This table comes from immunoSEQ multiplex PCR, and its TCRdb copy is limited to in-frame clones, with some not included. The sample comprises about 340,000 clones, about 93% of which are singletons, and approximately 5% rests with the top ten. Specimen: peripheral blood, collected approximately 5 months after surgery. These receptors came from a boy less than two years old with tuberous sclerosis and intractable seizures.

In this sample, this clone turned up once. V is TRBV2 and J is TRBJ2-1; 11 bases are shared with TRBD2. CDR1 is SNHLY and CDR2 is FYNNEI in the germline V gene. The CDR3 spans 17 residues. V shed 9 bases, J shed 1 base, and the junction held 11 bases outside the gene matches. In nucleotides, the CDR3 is TGTGCCAGGACTAGCGGGAAGGTTACGGCATCCTACAATGAGCAGTTCTTC. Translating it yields CARTSGKVTASYNEQFF.

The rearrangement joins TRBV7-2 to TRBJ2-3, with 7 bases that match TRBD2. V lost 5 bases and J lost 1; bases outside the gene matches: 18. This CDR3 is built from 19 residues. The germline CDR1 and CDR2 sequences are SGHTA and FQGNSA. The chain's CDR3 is CASSPPRVPAGNRTDTQYF. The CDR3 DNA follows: TGTGCCAGCAGCCCCCCCCGCGTTCCAGCGGGGAACCGCACAGATACGCAGTATTTT.

The CDR3 DNA is TGTGCCAGCAGCGTGGACGTAGGTTACGAGCAGTACTTC. It codes for CASSVDVGYEQYF. The J gene is TRBJ2-7, the V gene TRBV9; D is ambiguous. Trimming stripped 2 bases from V and 4 bases from J, with 10 bases between. From germline, CDR1 is SGDLS and CDR2 YYNGEE. This CDR3 contains 13 residues.

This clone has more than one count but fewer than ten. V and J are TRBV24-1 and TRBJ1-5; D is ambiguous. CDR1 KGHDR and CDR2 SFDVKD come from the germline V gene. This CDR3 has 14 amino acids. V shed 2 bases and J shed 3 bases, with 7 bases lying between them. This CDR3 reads CATSDWSVNQPQHF. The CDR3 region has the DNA TGTGCCACCAGTGATTGGTCCGTCAATCAGCCCCAGCATTTT.

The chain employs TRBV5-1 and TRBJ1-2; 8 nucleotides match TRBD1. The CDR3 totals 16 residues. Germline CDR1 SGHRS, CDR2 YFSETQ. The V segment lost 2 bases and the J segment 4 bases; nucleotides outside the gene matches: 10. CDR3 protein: CASSFGQGVRSYGYTF. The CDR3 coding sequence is TGCGCCAGCAGCTTTGGACAGGGAGTGAGAAGCTATGGCTACACCTTC. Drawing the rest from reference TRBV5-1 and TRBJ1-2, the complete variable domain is KAGVTQTPRYLIKTRGQQVTLSCSPISGHRSVSWYQQTPGQGLQFLFEYFSETQRNKGNFPGRFSGRQFSNSRSEMNVSTLELGDSALYLCASSFGQGVRSYGYTFGSGTRLTVV.

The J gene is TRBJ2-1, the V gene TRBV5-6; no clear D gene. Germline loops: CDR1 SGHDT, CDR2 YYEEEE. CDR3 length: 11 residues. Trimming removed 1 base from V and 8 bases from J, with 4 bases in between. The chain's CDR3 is CASSLFYEQFF. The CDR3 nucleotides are TGTGCCAGCAGCTTGTTCTATGAGCAGTTCTTC.

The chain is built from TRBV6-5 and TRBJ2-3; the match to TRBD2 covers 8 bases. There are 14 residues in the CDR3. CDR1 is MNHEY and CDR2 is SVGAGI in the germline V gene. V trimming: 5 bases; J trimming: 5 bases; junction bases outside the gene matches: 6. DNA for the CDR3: TGTGCCAGCAGTCTAGGGGCGGGAGGAGATACGCAGTATTTT. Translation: CASSLGAGGDTQYF.

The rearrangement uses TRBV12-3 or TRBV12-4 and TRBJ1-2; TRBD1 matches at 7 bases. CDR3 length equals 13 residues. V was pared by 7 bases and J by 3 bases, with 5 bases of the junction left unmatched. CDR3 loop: CASTPGTDYGYTF. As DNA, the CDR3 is TGTGCCAGCACCCCTGGGACAGACTATGGCTACACCTTC.

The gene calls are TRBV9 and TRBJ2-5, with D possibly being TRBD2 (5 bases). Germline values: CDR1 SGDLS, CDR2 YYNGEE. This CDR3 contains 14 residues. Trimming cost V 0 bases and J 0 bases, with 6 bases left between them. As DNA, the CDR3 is TGTGCCAGCAGCGTAGCCGGGGACCAAGAGACCCAGTACTTC. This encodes CASSVAGDQETQYF.

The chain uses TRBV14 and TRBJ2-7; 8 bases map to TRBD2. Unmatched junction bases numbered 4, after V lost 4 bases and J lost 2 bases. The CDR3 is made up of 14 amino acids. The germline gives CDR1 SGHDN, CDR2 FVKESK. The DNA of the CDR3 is TGTGCCAGCAGCCCGGGACTAGGCACCTACGAGCAGTACTTC. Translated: CASSPGLGTYEQYF.

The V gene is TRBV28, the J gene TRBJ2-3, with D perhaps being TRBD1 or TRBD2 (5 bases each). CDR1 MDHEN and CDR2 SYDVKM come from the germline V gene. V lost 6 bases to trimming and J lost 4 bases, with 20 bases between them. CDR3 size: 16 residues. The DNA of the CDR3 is TGTGCCAGCAGCCTCGTGGTGGGGGTTGGGGCAGATACGCAGTATTTT. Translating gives CASSLVVGVGADTQYF.

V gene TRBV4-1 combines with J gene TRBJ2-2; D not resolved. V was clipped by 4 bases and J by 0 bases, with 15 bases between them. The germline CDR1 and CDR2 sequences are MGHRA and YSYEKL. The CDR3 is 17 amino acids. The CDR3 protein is CASSRRPSQANTGELFF. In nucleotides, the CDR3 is TGCGCCAGCAGCCGAAGACCGTCCCAGGCGAACACCGGGGAGCTGTTTTTT.

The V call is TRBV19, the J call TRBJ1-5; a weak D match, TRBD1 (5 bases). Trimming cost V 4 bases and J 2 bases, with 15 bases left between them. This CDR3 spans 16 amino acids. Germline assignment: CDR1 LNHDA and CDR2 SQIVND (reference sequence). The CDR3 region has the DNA TGTGCCAGTAGTAGTGGCGGGGGACTAGGCAATCAGCCCCAGCATTTT. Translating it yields CASSSGGGLGNQPQHF.

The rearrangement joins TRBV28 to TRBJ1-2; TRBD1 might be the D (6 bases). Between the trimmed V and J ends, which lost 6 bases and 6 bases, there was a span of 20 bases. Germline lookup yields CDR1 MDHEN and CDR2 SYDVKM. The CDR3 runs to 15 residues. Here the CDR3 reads CASSSGTPYFDGYTF. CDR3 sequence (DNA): TGTGCCAGCAGCTCCGGGACACCTTATTTTGATGGCTACACCTTC.

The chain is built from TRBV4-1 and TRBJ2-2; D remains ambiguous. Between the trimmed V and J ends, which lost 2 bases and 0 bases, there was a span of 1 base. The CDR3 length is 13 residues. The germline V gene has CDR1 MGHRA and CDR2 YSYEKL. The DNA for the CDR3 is TGCGCCAGCAGCCAACCGAACACCGGGGAGCTGTTTTTT. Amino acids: CASSQPNTGELFF.